This T cell receptor (beta chain) stems from a study of vaccination effects on CD4 cells after COVID-19. The protocol was immunoSEQ multiplex PCR, while the TCRdb copy is restricted to in-frame clones and leaves out a portion. The sample includes tens of thousands of clones, around four fifths of them seen just once. Comment on this clone: Its specificity is not known.

Peptide-pool stimulation followed by sequencing identified expanded antigen-specific CD4+ clonotypes in the ViraFEST assay. After less than twelve days in culture, the CD4+ T cells were isolated. The study found no prior SARS-CoV-2 infection in the vaccine recipients, who tested negative for nucleocapsid antibodies. Wells each received 2.2 million or so PBMC, cultured with approximately 10 IU/ml IL-2 and about 10 ug/ml peptides. Half of the medium was exchanged for IL-2 medium on both days 3 and 7. V was shortened by 3 bases and J by 0 bases, with 17 bases between the two germline ends. This CDR3 has 18 residues. Germline values: CDR1 KGHSH, CDR2 LQKENI.

Sequencing was performed on CD4+ T cells from PBMCs cultured with HCoV-229E spike peptides, taken before COVID-19 vaccination. The chain uses TRBV18 and TRBJ2-2; D gene uncertain. The clonotype comes from a human donor who received a COVID-19 vaccine. DNA of the CDR3: TGTGCCAGCTCACCTTTGCCGCCCAGACAAACGAACACCGGGGAGCTGTTTTTT. Translation: CASSPLPPRQTNTGELFF.